Listed here are 26 T cell receptor beta chains from one sample, sequenced in a study of blood T cell repertoires in COVID-19. Using immunoSEQ multiplex PCR, the repertoire was profiled, and TCRdb retains in-frame clones only, with some absent. The profile shows about 70,000 clones, about three quarters of them singletons. Sequencing used peripheral blood. The source is a woman older than 75 with active or convalescent COVID-19.

This clone was seen only once. V gene TRBV7-2 combines with J gene TRBJ2-7; D might be TRBD2 (6 bases). Trimming took 2 bases from V and 7 from J, leaving 9 bases between them. The CDR3 is 12 amino acids. CDR1 and CDR2 from the germline V gene are SGHTA and FQGNSA. The CDR3 sequence is CASSLIGGEQYF. The CDR3 DNA sequence: TGTGCCAGCAGCTTAATCGGAGGGGAGCAGTACTTC.

The V gene is TRBV28, the J gene TRBJ1-2, with D possibly being TRBD1 (5 bases). The CDR3 runs to 12 residues. CDR1 MDHEN and CDR2 SYDVKM come from the germline V gene. The V end lost 8 bases, the J end lost 4 bases, and 11 bases lay between the germline ends. The CDR3 reads CASGGGTYGYTF. In DNA form, the CDR3 reads TGTGCCAGCGGCGGGGGGACCTATGGCTACACCTTC.

V gene TRBV7-2 combines with J gene TRBJ2-2, with 8 nucleotides matching TRBD1. V trimming: 6 bases; J trimming: 5 bases; junction bases outside the gene matches: 8. The CDR3 has 15 residues. Looked up from germline, CDR1 is SGHTA and CDR2 is FQGNSA. The CDR3, as DNA: TGTGCCAGCAGTCAGGACAGGGCGAGTACCGGGGAGCTGTTTTTT. Amino acids: CASSQDRASTGELFF.

The chain is built from TRBV2 and TRBJ2-7, with TRBD1 as a possible D gene (5 bases). The CDR3 is 16 amino acids. Trimming removed 2 bases at V and 1 base at J, with 15 bases between. CDR1 SNHLY and CDR2 FYNNEI come from the germline V gene. The CDR3 sequence is CASSESSGHSSYEQYF. CDR3 bases: TGTGCCAGCAGTGAATCCTCTGGACACAGTTCCTACGAGCAGTACTTC.

V is TRBV7-9 and J is TRBJ1-5; D possibly corresponds to TRBD1 (6 bases). CDR1 is SEHNR and CDR2 is FQNEAQ in the germline V gene (reference sequence). Trimming left V 4 bases short and J 0 bases short, with 10 bases between. CDR3 length: 15 residues. DNA of the CDR3: TGTGCCAGCAGCTCGGACAGTAATAGCAATCAGCCCCAGCATTTT. Translated: CASSSDSNSNQPQHF.

This chain connects TRBV6-5 to TRBJ1-2, with a tentative D call TRBD1 (5 bases). Germline values: CDR1 MNHEY, CDR2 SVGAGI. The CDR3 runs to 14 residues. The germline V and J ends were trimmed by 6 bases and 4 bases, with 15 bases remaining between them. Here the CDR3 reads CASRPSGYGYGYTF. The CDR3 DNA sequence: TGTGCCAGCAGACCATCAGGGTATGGCTATGGCTACACCTTC.

This clone was detected a few times. The rearrangement joins TRBV14 to TRBJ1-6, with D hard to call. Germline V gene data show CDR1 as SGHDN and CDR2 as FVKESK. The CDR3 contains 14 residues. Trimming pared 5 bases from V and 7 bases from J, leaving 12 bases between. CDR3 region: CASSLNPRNSPLHF. The CDR3 nucleotides read TGTGCCAGCAGCTTAAACCCCAGGAATTCACCCCTCCACTTT.

The chain is built from TRBV20-1 and TRBJ2-1; D is undetermined. Germline V CDR1 and CDR2: DFQATT, SNEGSKA (reference sequence). V shed 5 bases and J shed 7 bases, with 9 bases lying between them. The CDR3 length is 11 residues. The chain's CDR3 is CSAGEVNEQFF. For the CDR3, the DNA is TGCAGTGCTGGCGAGGTTAATGAGCAGTTCTTC.

This chain links TRBV11-2 with TRBJ1-2; D call uncertain. CDR3 length: 13 amino acids. Trimming took off 0 bases at V and 3 bases at J, with 5 bases between the two ends. Germline values: CDR1 SGHAT, CDR2 FQNNGV. CDR3 protein: CASSLDGYYGYTF. The DNA for the CDR3 is TGTGCCAGCAGCTTAGACGGGTACTATGGCTACACCTTC.

This chain uses TRBV3-1 (or the pseudogene TRBV3-2) with TRBJ1-1; a weak D match, TRBD1 (6 bases). The CDR3 is 14 amino acids. V was clipped by 5 bases and J by 2 bases, with 12 bases between them. Germline loops: CDR1 LGHDT, CDR2 YNNKEL (reference sequence). Here the CDR3 reads CASSMGHGNTEAFF. The CDR3 nucleotides are TGTGCCAGCAGCATGGGACACGGAAACACTGAAGCTTTCTTT.

The chain's CDR3 is CASSLVRQETQYF. DNA of the CDR3: TGTGCCAGCAGCTTGGTGAGACAAGAGACCCAGTACTTC. The chain employs TRBV5-6 and TRBJ2-5; D is undetermined. In germline, CDR1 is SGHDT, CDR2 YYEEEE. V dropped 0 bases and J dropped 2 bases, with 5 bases sitting between them. There are 13 residues in the CDR3.

V gene TRBV2 combines with J gene TRBJ2-7; the D gene is possibly TRBD2 (5 bases). Deletions cut 8 bases from V and 0 bases from J, with 11 bases between. Per the germline V gene, CDR1 is SNHLY and CDR2 is FYNNEI. The CDR3 has 13 residues. The CDR3 DNA reads TGTGCCAGCGTCGGGGAAACCTCCTACGAGCAGTACTTC. Protein product: CASVGETSYEQYF.

This chain links TRBV6-5 with TRBJ1-2; possibly TRBD1 for D (6 bases). The germline V gene encodes CDR1 MNHEY and CDR2 SVGAGI. The CDR3 consists of 15 residues. Deletions cut 0 bases from V and 2 bases from J, with 10 bases between. CDR3 DNA sequence: TGTGCCAGCAGTTACTCACTACAGGGAAACTATGGCTACACCTTC. It encodes CASSYSLQGNYGYTF.

The rearrangement links TRBV5-6 to TRBJ2-5; D perhaps matches TRBD2 (6 bases). The CDR3 sequence is 12 residues long. Trimming shortened V by 0 bases and J by 13 bases, and 13 bases separated the two germline ends. Germline loops: CDR1 SGHDT, CDR2 YYEEEE. CDR3 DNA: TGTGCCAGCAGCTTGGCGGACTATCCTTCGTACTTC. As protein: CASSLADYPSYF.

For the CDR3, the DNA is TGCAGCGTTGAAAGGGGGGGCCGCCAGTCCTATGGCTACACCTTC. The encoded protein is CSVERGGRQSYGYTF. The chain joins TRBV29-1 to TRBJ1-2, with a tentative D call TRBD1 (6 bases). The V and J ends lost 2 bases and 4 bases respectively, with 17 bases between them. Looked up from germline, CDR1 is SQVTM and CDR2 is ANQGSEA. The CDR3 spans 15 residues.

This rearrangement joins TRBV4-3 to TRBJ1-4, with 8 bases that match TRBD1. The junction had 10 bases not matched to a gene; V was cut back by 6 bases and J by 7 bases. Germline lookup yields CDR1 LGHNA and CDR2 YSLEER. The CDR3 covers 15 residues. CDR3 in amino acids: CASRTSTGGGEKLFF. CDR3 coding DNA: TGCGCCAGCAGAACCAGCACAGGGGGAGGTGAAAAACTGTTTTTT.

The V and J genes are TRBV5-1 and TRBJ2-7; 9 bases fit TRBD2. Germline V CDR1 and CDR2: SGHRS, YFSETQ. V was clipped by 3 bases and J by 3 bases; unmatched bases: 7. The CDR3 spans 15 residues. For the CDR3, the DNA is TGCGCCAGCAGCTACATCGCGGGGGGGGACTACGAGCAGTACTTC. It is translated as CASSYIAGGDYEQYF.

J is TRBJ1-2 and V is TRBV28; no reliable D call. Trimming shortened V by 1 base and J by 8 bases, and 11 bases separated the two germline ends. CDR1 and CDR2 (germline): MDHEN, SYDVKM. The CDR3 contains 13 residues. Here the CDR3 reads CASSLSFGEGYTF. CDR3 DNA: TGTGCCAGCAGTTTATCGTTCGGGGAAGGCTACACCTTC.

This chain uses TRBV4-1 with TRBJ2-2, with D possibly TRBD2 on 7 matching bases. The V gene's germline CDR1 is MGHRA and CDR2 YSYEKL. The ends were cut back, 5 bases at V and 1 base at J, with 26 bases in the middle. CDR3 length: 20 amino acids. The CDR3, as DNA: TGCGCCAGCAGCGGACATAAAGGGGGGGGCCCCTCAGAGAACACCGGGGAGCTGTTTTTT. Amino acid sequence: CASSGHKGGGPSENTGELFF.

The chain recombines TRBV3-1 (or the pseudogene TRBV3-2) with TRBJ2-1, with D possibly matching TRBD2 (5 bases). V was clipped by 0 bases and J by 8 bases, with 5 bases between them. Germline V gene lookup returns CDR1 LGHDT and CDR2 YNNKEL (reference sequence). The CDR3 has 12 amino acids. The CDR3 loop is CASSQDGDEQFF. CDR3 nucleotide sequence: TGTGCCAGCAGCCAAGACGGGGATGAGCAGTTCTTC.

V gene TRBV7-9 combines with J gene TRBJ1-6, with TRBD1 matching over 7 bases. The CDR3 has 12 amino acids. The junction had 4 bases not matched to a gene; V was cut back by 3 bases and J by 14 bases. Germline CDR1 and CDR2: SEHNR and FQNEAQ (reference sequence). The CDR3 DNA is TGTGCCAGCAGCTTTGCCAGGGGGGCCCTCCACTTT. It codes for CASSFARGALHF.

The genes are TRBV6-6 and TRBJ1-2; possibly TRBD1 for D (5 bases). Looked up from germline, CDR1 is MNHNY and CDR2 is SVGAGI (reference sequence). This CDR3 is 13 amino acids long. Trimming took off 2 bases at V and 8 bases at J, with 12 bases between the two ends. CDR3 loop: CASSYVGVGGYTF. For the CDR3, the DNA is TGTGCCAGCAGTTACGTAGGGGTCGGAGGCTACACCTTC.

The genes are TRBV6-5 and TRBJ2-3, with TRBD2 matching over 11 bases. Unmatched junction bases numbered 7, after V lost 6 bases and J lost 5 bases. The CDR3 has 15 amino acids. Per the germline V gene, CDR1 is MNHEY and CDR2 is SVGAGI. CDR3 bases: TGTGCCAGCAGGGCCGGGACTAGCGGTGGAGATACGCAGTATTTT. It codes for CASRAGTSGGDTQYF.

This clone appeared a single time. This chain connects TRBV28 to TRBJ2-1; 9 bases match TRBD2. CDR1 is MDHEN and CDR2 is SYDVKM in the germline V gene. V shed 7 bases and J 5 bases; nucleotides not matched to a gene: 3. CDR3 length: 13 residues. In nucleotides, the CDR3 is TGTGCCAGCACCCCTAGCGGGGACAATGAGCAGTTCTTC. This encodes CASTPSGDNEQFF.

This clone came up a few times. The chain joins TRBV9 to TRBJ2-2; possibly TRBD1 for D (6 bases). The germline V and J ends were trimmed by 2 bases and 2 bases, with 7 bases remaining between them. Germline V CDR1 and CDR2: SGDLS, YYNGEE. The CDR3 has 14 residues. The CDR3 DNA reads as TGTGCCAGCAGCGTGGGACAAAACACCGGGGAGCTGTTTTTT. Translating it yields CASSVGQNTGELFF.

V is TRBV27 and J is TRBJ1-1; D is possibly TRBD1 (5 bases). The germline V gene has CDR1 MNHEY and CDR2 SMNVEV (reference sequence). Trimming left V 3 bases short and J 3 bases short, with 20 bases between. The CDR3 loop spans 17 amino acids. The CDR3 sequence is CASSFRPQQGLHTEAFF. CDR3 bases: TGTGCCAGCAGTTTCCGCCCCCAGCAGGGCTTACACACTGAAGCTTTCTTT.